This T cell receptor (beta chain) originates from a study of blood T cell repertoires in COVID-19. Authors' methods: Amplification of reference gene primers provided the estimated nucleated cell counts. Using immunoSEQ multiplex PCR, the repertoire was profiled, and TCRdb retains in-frame clones only, with some absent. D and trimming were read from the DNA, whereas the V and J calls and clone size are those reported in that table. The sample comprises about 320,000 clones, more than 75% of which are singletons, and around 1.5% rests with the top ten. V was clipped by 2 bases and J by 4 bases, with 13 bases between them. Germline V lookup: CDR1 SGHTS, CDR2 YDEGEE. CDR3 size: 15 residues. This clone was counted a single time.

The chain has TRBV5-8 and TRBJ1-3, with a tentative D call TRBD1 (6 bases). This receptor was obtained from a woman between 50 and 59 years old with acute or convalescent COVID-19. The sequencing sample was made of peripheral blood. The CDR3 loop is CASSFQGTRGNTIYF. The CDR3 DNA follows: TGTGCCAGCAGCTTCCAAGGGACAAGAGGAAACACCATATATTTT.